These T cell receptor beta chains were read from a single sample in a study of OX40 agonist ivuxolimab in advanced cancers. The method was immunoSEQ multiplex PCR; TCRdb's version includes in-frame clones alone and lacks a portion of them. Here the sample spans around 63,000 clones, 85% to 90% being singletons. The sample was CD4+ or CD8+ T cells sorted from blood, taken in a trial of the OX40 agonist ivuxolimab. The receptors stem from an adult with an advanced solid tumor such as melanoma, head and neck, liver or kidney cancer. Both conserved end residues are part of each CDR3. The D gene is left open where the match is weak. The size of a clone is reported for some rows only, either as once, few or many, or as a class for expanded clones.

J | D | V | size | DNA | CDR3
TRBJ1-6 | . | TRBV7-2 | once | TGTGCCAGCAGCTTGAACATGGGTTCACCCCTCCACTTT | CASSLNMGSPLHF
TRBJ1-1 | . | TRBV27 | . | TGTGCCAGCAGTTTATCGTATGCCAGGAGGACTGAAGCTTTCTTT | CASSLSYARRTEAFF
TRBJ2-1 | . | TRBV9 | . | TGTGCCAGCAGCTTCGGGGTCGCTATCGATGAGCAGTTCTTC | CASSFGVAIDEQFF
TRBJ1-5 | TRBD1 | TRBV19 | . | TGTGCCAGTAGGCCTCAGGACAGGGGAATTCAGCCCCAGCATTTT | CASRPQDRGIQPQHF
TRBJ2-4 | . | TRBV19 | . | TGTGCCACCTATGATGGGGGGGGCCTGAACATTCAGTACTTC | CATYDGGGLNIQYF
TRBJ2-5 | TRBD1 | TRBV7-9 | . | TGTGCCAGCAGCTTAGTAGTAGGGGACAGGGTACGGGAGACCCAGTACTTC | CASSLVVGDRVRETQYF
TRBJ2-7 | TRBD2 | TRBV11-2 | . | TGTGCCAGCAGCTTAGGGCGGGGGGTTTCCTACGAGCAGTACTTC | CASSLGRGVSYEQYF
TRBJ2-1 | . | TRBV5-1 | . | TGCGCCAGCAGCGGGACTGCGGGACGATTAGGGAACAATGAGCAGTTCTTC | CASSGTAGRLGNNEQFF
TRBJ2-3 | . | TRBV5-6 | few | TGTGCCAGCAGCTTGGCGGATGGATTCCTCACAGATACGCAGTATTTT | CASSLADGFLTDTQYF
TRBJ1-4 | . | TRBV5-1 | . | TGCGCCAGCAGCTCCTCCCCGGTAGAGTTAAATGAAAAACTGTTTTTT | CASSSSPVELNEKLFF
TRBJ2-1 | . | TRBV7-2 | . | TGTGCCAGCAGACAAACCCGGGAGGCCGGGGGCGGGTTCTTC | CASRQTREAGGGFF
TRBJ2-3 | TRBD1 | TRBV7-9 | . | TGTGCCACCTCAGAGACAGGGAATACGCAGTATTTT | CATSETGNTQYF
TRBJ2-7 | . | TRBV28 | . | TGTGCCAGCAGTCCCACCCGGACAGACTCGGATGAGCAGTACTTC | CASSPTRTDSDEQYF
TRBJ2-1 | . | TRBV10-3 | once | TGTGCCATCAGTTATGGGTTTTTGAGACAGGATGAGCAGTTCTTC | CAISYGFLRQDEQFF
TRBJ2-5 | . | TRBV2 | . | TGTGCCAGCCCGAGGGGCACAGCCGACCAAGAGACCCAGTACTTC | CASPRGTADQETQYF
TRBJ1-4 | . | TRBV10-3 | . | TGTGCCATCAGTGAGGGGAGAGGGGATGAAAAACTGTTTTTT | CAISEGRGDEKLFF
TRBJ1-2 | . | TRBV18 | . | TGTGCCAGCTCACCCGACCTCCACTTCGGTGGCTACACCTTC | CASSPDLHFGGYTF
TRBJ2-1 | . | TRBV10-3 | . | TGTGCCATCAGTAAGGACCCCTACAATGAGCAGTTCTTC | CAISKDPYNEQFF
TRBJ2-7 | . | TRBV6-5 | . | TGTGCCAGCAGTTACGGGCGCGAGCAGTACTTC | CASSYGREQYF
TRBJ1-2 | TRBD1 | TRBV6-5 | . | TGTGCCAGCAGTTACGACAGGGAGCATGGCTACACCTTC | CASSYDREHGYTF
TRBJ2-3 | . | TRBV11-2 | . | TGTGCCAGCAGCTACCGCGCCCTAGGGGATACGCAGTATTTT | CASSYRALGDTQYF
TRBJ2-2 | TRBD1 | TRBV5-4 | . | TGTGCCAGCAGCTACGGACAGGACACCGGGGAGCTGTTTTTT | CASSYGQDTGELFF
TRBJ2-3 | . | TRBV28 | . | TGTGCCAGCAGTTCCTACACCTTCTCTAGCACAGATACGCAGTATTTT | CASSSYTFSSTDTQYF
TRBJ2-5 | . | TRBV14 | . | TGTGCCAGCAGCCAAGATAATTCGGAGACCCAGTACTTC | CASSQDNSETQYF
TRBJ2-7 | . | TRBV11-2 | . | TGTGCCAGCAGCTTAGACGGCGGGTGGAACTACGAGCAGTACTTC | CASSLDGGWNYEQYF
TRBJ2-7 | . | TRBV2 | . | TGTGCCAGCAAGAGCAAGACCGAGCAGTACTTC | CASKSKTEQYF
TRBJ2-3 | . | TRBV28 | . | TGTGCCAGCAGTCCCGCCGGGGGTGGAGATACGCAGTATTTT | CASSPAGGGDTQYF
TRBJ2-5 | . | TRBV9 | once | TGTGCCAGCAGCGGAGGTACGGGCTGGGAGACCCAGTACTTC | CASSGGTGWETQYF
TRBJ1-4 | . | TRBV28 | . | TGTGCCAGCAGTCGAGGACAGCGGAGGGAAAAACTGTTTTTT | CASSRGQRREKLFF
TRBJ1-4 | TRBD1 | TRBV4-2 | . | TGTGCCAGCTCAGCCGTGAGGGGGCAGGATAATGAAAAACTGTTTTTT | CASSAVRGQDNEKLFF
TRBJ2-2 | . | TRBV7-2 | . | TGTGCCAGCAGCCCCCAGCAGACCGGGGAGCTGTTTTTT | CASSPQQTGELFF
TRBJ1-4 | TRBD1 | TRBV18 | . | TGTGCCAGCTCACCCGGGACAGGGGATGAAAAACTGTTTTTT | CASSPGTGDEKLFF
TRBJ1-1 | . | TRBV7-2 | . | TGTGCCAGCAGCCCCACCGCCGGCCCGGGATTCACTGGAGCTTTCTTT | CASSPTAGPGFTGAFF
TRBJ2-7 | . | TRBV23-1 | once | TGCGCCAGCAGTCAATCAGGGCCTTACGAGCAGTACTTC | CASSQSGPYEQYF
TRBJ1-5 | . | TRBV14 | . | TGTGCCAGCAGCCAAGATAGGAGTCAGCCCCAGCATTTT | CASSQDRSQPQHF
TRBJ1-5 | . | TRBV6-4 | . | TGTGCCAGCAGCCGAGTCAGGGCTCGCCAGCCCCAGCATTTT | CASSRVRARQPQHF
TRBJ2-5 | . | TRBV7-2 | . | TGTGCCAGCACCCTAATCGGTCTGGGAGGAAGGGAGACCCAGTACTTC | CASTLIGLGGRETQYF
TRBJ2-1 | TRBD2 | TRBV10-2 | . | TGCGCCAGCAGGTCGGGGAGGGGTAATGAGCAGTTCTTC | CASRSGRGNEQFF
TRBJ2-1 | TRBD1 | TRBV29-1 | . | TGCAGCGCAGACAGGGGGCAGGGCAATGAGCAGTTCTTC | CSADRGQGNEQFF
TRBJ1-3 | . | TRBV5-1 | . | TGCGCCAGCAGCTTGATGGCAGATGGAAACACCATATATTTT | CASSLMADGNTIYF
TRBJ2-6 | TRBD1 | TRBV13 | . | TGTGCCAGCAGCTTCGGACAGGGGGGGGCCAACGTCCTGACTTTC | CASSFGQGGANVLTF
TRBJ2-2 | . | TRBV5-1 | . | TGCGCCAGCAGTTCATGGCAGAATACGAACACCGGGGAGCTGTTTTTT | CASSSWQNTNTGELFF
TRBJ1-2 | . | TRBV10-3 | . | TGTGCCATCAAAGCAGGGGCTGATAGGTATGGCTACACCTTC | CAIKAGADRYGYTF
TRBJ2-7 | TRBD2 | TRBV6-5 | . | TGTGCCAGCAGTTCCCGGCTAGCGGGAGGCCACGAGCAGTACTTC | CASSSRLAGGHEQYF
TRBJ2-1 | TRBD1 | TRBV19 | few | TGTGCCAGTAGTTTTGGACAGGACTACAATGAGCAGTTCTTC | CASSFGQDYNEQFF
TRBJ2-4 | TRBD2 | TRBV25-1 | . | TGTGCCAGCAGTGTTGCGGGAGGGCCTGAAAACATTCAGTACTTC | CASSVAGGPENIQYF
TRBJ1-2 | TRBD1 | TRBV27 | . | TGTGCCAGCAGTCAAACAGGGGGCGGCTATGGCTACACCTTC | CASSQTGGGYGYTF
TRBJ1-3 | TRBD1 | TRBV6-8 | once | TGTGCCAGCAGTTACCCCGACCTACGAACAGGGGCTGGAAACACCATATATTTT | CASSYPDLRTGAGNTIYF
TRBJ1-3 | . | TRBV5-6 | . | TGTGCCAGCAGCTTGGCCCTGAGCTCTGGAAACACCATATATTTT | CASSLALSSGNTIYF
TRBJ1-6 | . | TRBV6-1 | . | TGTGCCAGCAAGAACCTAATGAGTTCACCCCTCCACTTT | CASKNLMSSPLHF
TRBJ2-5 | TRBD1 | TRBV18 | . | TGTGCCAGCTCACCCATCCGGGGACAGGGTACCCAAGAGACCCAGTACTTC | CASSPIRGQGTQETQYF
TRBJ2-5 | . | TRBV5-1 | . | TGCGCCAGCAGCTTGTTGGGAAAAGGGACCCAGTACTTC | CASSLLGKGTQYF